This entry lists 23 T cell receptor beta chains sequenced from one sample in a study of breast tumors, draining lymph nodes, adjacent tissues. MiXCR was run by TCRdb on the multiplex PCR reads, yielding one entry per CDR3 protein. The profile covers approximately 130,000 distinct CDR3 sequences, with around 24% appearing a single time and around 2.7% taken by the ten largest. Axillary draining lymph nodes of breast cancer patients supplied the node samples. The specimen sequenced was axillary lymph node tissue. The receptors come from a female donor with breast cancer. Some clones in this sample may be carry-over from other donors' samples.

This clonotype has at least ten counts. The CDR3 DNA is TGCAGTGCTAAATCAGAGGGCTACGAGCAGTACTTC. Translation gives CSAKSEGYEQYF. The rearrangement links TRBV20-1 to TRBJ2-7, with a weak D call TRBD2 (5 bases). This CDR3 has 12 residues. The germline gives CDR1 DFQATT, CDR2 SNEGSKA (reference sequence). V was pared by 4 bases and J by 3 bases, with 10 bases between.

This clonotype was seen ten or more times. CDR3 amino acids: CASSYGGASTDTQYF. In DNA form, the CDR3 reads TGCGCCAGCAGCTATGGGGGGGCTAGCACAGATACGCAGTATTTT. This rearrangement joins TRBV5-1 to TRBJ2-3, with D perhaps TRBD2 (7 bases). Germline CDR1 reads SGHRS; CDR2 reads YFSETQ. Between the trimmed V and J ends, which lost 3 bases and 0 bases, there was a span of 11 bases. The CDR3 is 15 residues long. The full variable domain, rest sourced from reference TRBV5-1 and TRBJ2-3, is KAGVTQTPRYLIKTRGQQVTLSCSPISGHRSVSWYQQTPGQGLQFLFEYFSETQRNKGNFPGRFSGRQFSNSRSEMNVSTLELGDSALYLCASSYGGASTDTQYFGPGTRLTVL.

This clonotype has ten or more counts. CDR3 nucleotides: TGTGCCAGCAGCCGCCCCTCCGACAGGGGGGAAAAACTGTTTTTT. This gives the protein CASSRPSDRGEKLFF. J is TRBJ1-4 and V is TRBV7-9; TRBD1 aligns across 9 bases. CDR1 SEHNR and CDR2 FQNEAQ come from the germline V gene (reference sequence). V was clipped by 5 bases and J by 8 bases; unmatched bases: 9. This CDR3 is built from 15 residues.

Of note for this clonotype: A single base separates this from a much larger clone, so it may be a read error. The chain couples TRBV5-4 to TRBJ2-1; D not certain. The germline CDR1 and CDR2 sequences are SGHNT and YYREEE (reference sequence). The length of the CDR3 is 11 residues. CDR3: CVSSSTREQFF. DNA for the CDR3: TGTGTCAGCAGCTCGACCAGGGAGCAGTTCTTC.

This clonotype has ten or more counts. V is TRBV6-5 and J is TRBJ2-1; 7 bases are shared with TRBD2. The length of the CDR3 is 14 residues. Germline-derived CDR1 and CDR2 are MNHEY and SVGAGI. V shed 11 bases and J 6 bases; nucleotides not matched to a gene: 13. For the CDR3, the DNA is TGTGCCTGCAAAGAGGGGCTAGCGGTCAATGAGCAGTTCTTC. It translates to CACKEGLAVNEQFF.

With regard to this clonotype: At one of its ends the junction is not consistent with the germline gene, which may arise from a read error. The rearrangement uses TRBV24-1 and TRBJ2-1; D call uncertain. In germline, CDR1 is KGHDR, CDR2 SFDVKD. The CDR3 is 13 amino acids. CDR3 bases: TGTGCCACGCGGCCGGCGGCGTACAATGGGCAGTTCTTC. Residues: CATRPAAYNGQFF.

This clonotype was observed many times. The rearrangement joins TRBV30 to TRBJ2-5; the D gene is possibly TRBD2 (7 bases). The CDR3 loop spans 13 amino acids. Per the germline V gene, CDR1 is GTSNPN and CDR2 is SVGIG (reference sequence). Trimming shortened V by 4 bases and J by 1 base, and 10 bases separated the two germline ends. In DNA, the CDR3 is TGTGCCTGGATGGGGGGGGCCCAAGAGACCCAGTACTTC. This encodes CAWMGGAQETQYF.

This clonotype was seen ten or more times. The V gene is TRBV20-1, the J gene TRBJ2-5; D is perhaps TRBD2 (7 bases). V was trimmed by 6 bases and J by 4 bases, leaving 15 bases between them. The CDR3 is made up of 13 amino acids. CDR1 is DFQATT and CDR2 is SNEGSKA in the germline V gene (reference sequence). CDR3 coding DNA: TGCAGTGCCAGGGGCGGGGGACCAGAGACCCAGTACTTC. Its translation is CSARGGGPETQYF.

A word on this clonotype: Just one base apart from a much larger clone, this may be a read error. The CDR3 is CASSRQGAFSLGQYF. The CDR3 coding sequence is TGTGCCAGTAGTAGGCAGGGGGCTTTCTCCCTCGGGCAGTACTTC. This chain connects TRBV19 to TRBJ2-7; 8 bases agree with TRBD1. The trim removed 4 bases at V and 9 bases at J, leaving 14 bases unmatched. Germline values: CDR1 LNHDA, CDR2 SQIVND (reference sequence). The CDR3 length is 15 residues.

This clonotype was detected many times. The chain recombines TRBV12-3 or TRBV12-4 with TRBJ1-4; 11 bases are shared with TRBD1. CDR3 length equals 16 residues. The V and J ends lost 2 bases and 11 bases, in that order; junction bases with no gene match: 10. Here the CDR3 reads CASSLRTGGDIGKLFF. The CDR3 bases are TGTGCCAGCAGTTTAAGGACAGGGGGCGACATAGGGAAACTGTTTTTT.

At least ten counts were recorded for this clonotype. The chain has TRBV20-1 and TRBJ2-7; tentative D call: TRBD1 (5 bases). Per germline, CDR1 DFQATT and CDR2 SNEGSKA (reference sequence). The CDR3 contains 11 residues. Trimming stripped 6 bases from V and 3 bases from J, with 9 bases between. The CDR3 DNA reads TGCAGTGCCATGGGGCGCTACGAGCAGTACTTC. Protein: CSAMGRYEQYF.

This clonotype was seen at least ten times. V is TRBV2 and J is TRBJ1-4; D is ambiguous. The germline gives CDR1 SNHLY, CDR2 FYNNEI. V was trimmed by 4 bases and J by 10 bases, leaving 7 bases between them. The length of the CDR3 is 11 residues. In DNA, the CDR3 is TGTGCCAGCAGTGGGTCCGGAAAACTGTTTTTT. It specifies CASSGSGKLFF. The whole variable domain, filled in from reference TRBV2 and TRBJ1-4, reads EPEVTQTPSHQVTQMGQEVILRCVPISNHLYFYWYRQILGQKVEFLVSFYNNEISEKSEIFDDQFSVERPDGSNFTLKIRSTKLEDSAMYFCASSGSGKLFFGSGTQLSVL.

There are many counts of this clonotype. The chain couples TRBV15 to TRBJ2-2; D call uncertain. Germline assignment: CDR1 LNHNV and CDR2 YYDKDF (reference sequence). The CDR3 sequence is 14 residues long. Trimming removed 0 bases from V and 2 bases from J, with 4 bases in between. CDR3 loop: CATSRDPNTGELFF. DNA of the CDR3: TGTGCCACCAGCAGAGATCCTAACACCGGGGAGCTGTTTTTT. The full variable domain, its missing parts supplied by reference TRBV15 and TRBJ2-2, is DAMVIQNPRYQVTQFGKPVTLSCSQTLNHNVMYWYQQKSSQAPKLLFHYYDKDFNNEADTPDNFQSRRPNTSFCFLDIRSPGLGDTAMYLCATSRDPNTGELFFGEGSRLTVL.

As to this clonotype: A much larger clonotype is one base distant, so this may be a read error. J is TRBJ2-1 and V is TRBV19, with TRBD2 identical over 11 bases. This CDR3 has 15 residues. Germline CDR1 is LNHDA and CDR2 is SQIVND (reference sequence). CDR3 residues: CASSLGLAEYNERFF. CDR3 nucleotides: TGTGCCAGTAGTCTGGGACTAGCGGAATACAATGAGCGGTTCTTC.

This clonotype was seen ten or more times. This rearrangement joins TRBV29-1 to TRBJ1-2, with TRBD1 matching 12 bases. V shed 5 bases, J shed 0 bases, and the junction held 4 bases outside the gene matches. The germline CDR1 and CDR2 sequences are SQVTM and ANQGSEA. The CDR3 is made up of 15 amino acids. CDR3 nucleotides: TGCAGCGTTTCAGGGACAGGGGGCTCTAACTATGGCTACACCTTC. Protein sequence: CSVSGTGGSNYGYTF.

The rearrangement links TRBV18 to TRBJ2-1; D call uncertain. The CDR3 sequence is 12 residues long. Trimming cost V 0 bases and J 7 bases, with 4 bases left between them. CDR1 and CDR2 (germline): KGHSH, LQKENI. CDR3 sequence: CASSPPNNEQFF. The CDR3 DNA follows: TGTGCCAGCTCACCACCCAATAATGAGCAGTTCTTC.

This chain connects TRBV5-4 to TRBJ2-6, with 7 bases lining up with TRBD1. This CDR3 is built from 18 residues. From germline, CDR1 is SGHNT and CDR2 YYREEE (reference sequence). The junction had 12 bases not matched to a gene; V was cut back by 2 bases and J by 4 bases. The CDR3 protein is CASSFKRQGAVGANVLTF. As DNA, the CDR3 is TGTGCCAGCAGCTTTAAACGACAGGGTGCGGTAGGGGCCAACGTCCTGACTTTC.

This clonotype was picked up many times. The chain combines TRBV20-1 with TRBJ2-1, with 14 positions matching TRBD2. Germline loops: CDR1 DFQATT, CDR2 SNEGSKA (reference sequence). The CDR3 runs to 16 residues. The V and J ends lost 3 bases and 2 bases, in that order; junction bases with no gene match: 3. The CDR3 bases are TGCAGTGCTAGGGGGACTAGCGGGAGAACCTACAATGAGCAGTTCTTC. The encoded protein is CSARGTSGRTYNEQFF.

The rearrangement joins TRBV11-2 to TRBJ2-2; 9 bases map to TRBD1. V gave up 5 bases and J gave up 5 bases; unmatched junction bases: 3. The length of the CDR3 is 14 residues. CDR1 is SGHAT, CDR2 FQNNGV, per germline. The CDR3 region has the DNA TGTGCCAGCAGCCCACAGGGGGCTACCGGGGAGCTGTTTTTT. It translates to CASSPQGATGELFF.

This clonotype appeared many times. One end of the junction fails to match germline, which may point to a read error. This chain connects TRBV20-1 to TRBJ2-3; D perhaps matches TRBD2 (5 bases). Germline V lookup: CDR1 DFQATT, CDR2 SNEGSKA (reference sequence). The CDR3 extends over 15 amino acids. Here the CDR3 reads CNARRAVISTDTQYF. CDR3 nucleotide sequence: TGCAATGCTAGAAGAGCGGTCATTAGCACAGATACGCAGTATTTT.

J is TRBJ1-4 and V is TRBV28; D call uncertain. The CDR3 is made up of 13 amino acids. Per the germline V gene, CDR1 is MDHEN and CDR2 is SYDVKM. Trimming removed 6 bases at V and 0 bases at J, with 5 bases between. CDR3 bases: TGTGCCAGCAGATATGCAACTAATGAAAAACTGTTTTTT. This encodes CASRYATNEKLFF.

In its sample, this clonotype was seen a few times. V is TRBV18 and J is TRBJ2-1; possibly TRBD1 for D (7 bases). Trimming took 3 bases from V and 4 from J, leaving 10 bases between them. Per the germline V gene, CDR1 is KGHSH and CDR2 is LQKENI. This CDR3 is 14 amino acids long. CDR3 protein: CASSPQGGYNEQFF. In DNA, the CDR3 is TGTGCCAGCTCACCGCAGGGGGGATACAATGAGCAGTTCTTC.

The chain links TRBV30 to TRBJ2-2; D call uncertain. Per the germline V gene, CDR1 is GTSNPN and CDR2 is SVGIG (reference sequence). The CDR3 is 13 amino acids. The ends were cut back, 1 base at V and 1 base at J, with 4 bases in the middle. For the CDR3, the DNA is TGTGCCTGGAGTGGACAGAACACCGGGGAGCTGTTTTTT. Amino acids: CAWSGQNTGELFF. Together with reference TRBV30 and TRBJ2-2, the CDR3 gives the full variable domain: SQTIHQWPATLVQPVGSPLSLECTVEGTSNPNLYWYRQAAGRGLQLLFYSVGIGQISSEVPQNLSASRPQDRQFILSSKKLLLSDSGFYLCAWSGQNTGELFFGEGSRLTVL.